A selection of T cell receptor beta chains follows, all from one sample in a study of T cell responses to AZD1222 COVID-19 vaccine. Clones were read by immunoSEQ multiplex PCR, and TCRdb kept only the in-frame ones, dropping some. The sample contains fewer than 90,000 clones, under 95% of which appear only once. Sequenced material: peripheral blood, taken 28 days after the second AZD1222 dose. Source of these receptors: an adult who received the AZD1222 COVID-19 vaccine. Each CDR3 is given with its conserved first and last residue. Fields, in order: V gene, CDR3 protein.

v_gene: TRBV5-1; CDR3aa: CASSLSGTGRPEAFF
v_gene: TRBV9; CDR3aa: CASSASGAFSGNTIYF
v_gene: TRBV30; CDR3aa: CAWSTRISEQFF
v_gene: TRBV6-5; CDR3aa: CASKRTVASIQYF
v_gene: TRBV18; CDR3aa: CASSRRSTGGDEQYF
v_gene: TRBV5-8; CDR3aa: CASSSTTGGNEKLFF
v_gene: TRBV5-1; CDR3aa: CASSFVKGANTEAFF
v_gene: TRBV7-6; CDR3aa: CASSQYGGSSNQPQHF
v_gene: TRBV5-8; CDR3aa: CASSSGTEGNQPQHF
v_gene: TRBV7-9; CDR3aa: CASSLLGRVDGYTF
v_gene: TRBV9; CDR3aa: CASSEGATTHYEQYF
v_gene: TRBV10-3; CDR3aa: CAISGQGVAGELFF
v_gene: TRBV24-1; CDR3aa: CATSLDGNYGYTF
v_gene: TRBV5-1; CDR3aa: CASRDLGEGYTF
v_gene: TRBV7-2; CDR3aa: CASSPRVRAQETQYF
v_gene: TRBV10-3; CDR3aa: CAISGGEESSYNSPLHF
v_gene: TRBV7-2; CDR3aa: CASSLGIGEAFF
v_gene: TRBV29-1; CDR3aa: CSSLEASLAGTEQYF
v_gene: TRBV5-4; CDR3aa: CASSPSLARSTDTQYF
v_gene: TRBV7-9; CDR3aa: CASSLVTPGALHF
v_gene: TRBV6-7; CDR3aa: CASSYPRRDRLTFSYEQYF
v_gene: TRBV5-1; CDR3aa: CASSFEGVSQASNTEAFF
v_gene: TRBV4-1; CDR3aa: CASSRTSGRVGSNEQFF
v_gene: TRBV2; CDR3aa: CASSAFSNQPQHF
v_gene: TRBV28; CDR3aa: CASSRGGTGVYDYGYTF
v_gene: TRBV5-1; CDR3aa: CASSLDPGQGSETQYF
v_gene: TRBV6-5; CDR3aa: CASKDRGSSYEQYF
v_gene: TRBV9; CDR3aa: CASSAPARTGVDEKLFF
v_gene: TRBV5-1; CDR3aa: CASSPNYGRGFRGANVLTF
v_gene: TRBV6-4; CDR3aa: CASSDTNTGELFF
v_gene: TRBV6-5; CDR3aa: CASRSDGGGQYGYTF
v_gene: TRBV28; CDR3aa: CASSLVGGNQPQHF
v_gene: TRBV6-6; CDR3aa: CASSLQPQHF
v_gene: TRBV19; CDR3aa: CASNRQGFGTSTDTQYF
v_gene: TRBV3-1/TRBV3-2; CDR3aa: CASSRGRGGADTQYF
v_gene: TRBV7-2; CDR3aa: CASSFNRGRRSYGYTF
v_gene: TRBV7-2; CDR3aa: CASSVYISTNEKLFF
v_gene: TRBV7-2; CDR3aa: CASSYSGGAIPDTQYF
v_gene: TRBV6-2/TRBV6-3; CDR3aa: CASSSQDRVDQPQHF
v_gene: TRBV2; CDR3aa: CASSLTQPQHF
v_gene: TRBV2; CDR3aa: CASSLNAWTSGNTIYF